This T cell receptor (beta chain) was identified during a study of Ad26.COV2.S vaccination and SARS-CoV-2 variants. At the level of the study: The trial was COV1001 and the donor's arm was Ad26.COV2.S.

As to treatment: some 20 received Ad26.COV2.S at low or high dose, single or two shots; 5 received placebo; per-sample allocation not given. The investigators took samples on day 63 after the first vaccine or placebo injection. The method was immunoSEQ multiplex PCR; TCRdb's version includes in-frame clones alone and lacks a portion of them. The table has 350,000 to 450,000 clones, about 85% seen once. The receptor comes from a person aged 18 to 59 who received the Ad26.COV2.S COVID-19 vaccine or a placebo. The sample in question was peripheral blood, obtained in a trial of Ad26.COV2.S vaccine versus placebo.

DNA of the CDR3: TGTGCCAGCAGAGGCACAAGGGGCCGAACCGGGGAGCTGTTTTTT. Translated: CASRGTRGRTGELFF. The V gene is TRBV27, the J gene TRBJ2-2; a weak D match, TRBD1 (5 bases). The V and J ends lost 6 bases and 5 bases respectively, with 16 bases between them. CDR1 is MNHEY, CDR2 SMNVEV, per germline (reference sequence). This CDR3 has 15 amino acids.